These 10 T cell receptor beta chains were all obtained from the same sample, sequenced in a study of PD-L1 blockade in urothelial cancer. Generated by immunoSEQ multiplex PCR, the TCRdb table keeps only in-frame clones and is missing some. The table includes about 95,000 clones, around 86% detected once. Sample time point: pretreatment peripheral blood. Sequenced here: PBMCs, sampled around atezolizumab (anti-PD-L1) treatment. The receptors come from a man aged 60-69 years with urothelial cancer.

CDR3 loop: CASSRGQNYNSPLHF. In DNA, the CDR3 is TGTGCCAGCAGCCGAGGACAGAACTATAATTCACCCCTCCACTTT. The chain is built from TRBV6-5 and TRBJ1-6; tentatively, D is TRBD1 (6 bases). The CDR3 sequence is 15 residues long. The V gene lost 6 bases and the J gene lost 3 bases, with 12 bases spanning the gap. Germline CDR1 and CDR2: MNHEY and SVGAGI.

The rearrangement uses TRBV5-3 and TRBJ1-3, with 12 bases that match TRBD1. TRBV5-3 is labeled an ORF, and its function is uncertain. The CDR3 covers 19 residues. V lost 0 bases to trimming and J lost 0 bases; unmatched junction nucleotides: 7. The CDR3 nucleotides are TGTGCCAGAAGCTTGGATGGGACAGGGGGCACCCACTCTGGAAACACCATATATTTT. Translated: CARSLDGTGGTHSGNTIYF.

The gene calls are TRBV28 and TRBJ2-1, with 9 bases fitting TRBD2. The length of the CDR3 is 16 residues. Germline lookup yields CDR1 MDHEN and CDR2 SYDVKM. V shed 3 bases and J 7 bases; nucleotides not matched to a gene: 10. CDR3 bases: TGTGCCAGCAGTTTCCGTGGCGGGAGGGACCGGAATGAGCAGTTCTTC. Translating it yields CASSFRGGRDRNEQFF.

This clone was seen more than once but under ten times. V gene TRBV7-3 combines with J gene TRBJ1-1, with a possible D match to TRBD1 (5 bases). CDR3 size: 14 residues. With 5 bases removed from V and 6 bases from J, the gap between germline ends came to 16 bases. Looked up from germline, CDR1 is SGHTA and CDR2 is FQGTGA. The DNA of the CDR3 is TGTGCCAGCAGCCCCCTTGGGGGGGGAGCTGAAGCTTTCTTT. Translation gives CASSPLGGGAEAFF.

This chain joins TRBV4-2 and TRBJ1-3; D is ambiguous. The germline V gene has CDR1 LGHNA and CDR2 YNFKEQ. V lost 4 bases and J lost 1, with 11 bases in between. This CDR3 spans 15 amino acids. The chain's CDR3 is CASSPAGGSGNTIYF. In DNA form, the CDR3 reads TGTGCCAGCAGCCCAGCGGGAGGGTCTGGAAACACCATATATTTT.

The chain couples TRBV7-8 to TRBJ1-1; possible D gene TRBD1, 5 bases. Germline CDR1 is SGHVS and CDR2 is FQNEAQ. CDR3 length: 15 amino acids. V was trimmed by 5 bases and J by 1 base, leaving 14 bases between them. The CDR3 DNA reads TGTGCCAGCAGCCCCCTCGACCAGGGGAACACTGAAGCTTTCTTT. Encoded protein: CASSPLDQGNTEAFF.

The V and J genes are TRBV28 and TRBJ2-7; 10 nucleotides align to TRBD2. Germline assignment: CDR1 MDHEN and CDR2 SYDVKM. This CDR3 is built from 14 residues. The ends lost 7 bases at V and 0 bases at J; junction bases unmatched: 3. This CDR3 reads CASTGTSASYEQYF. In DNA, the CDR3 is TGTGCCAGCACCGGGACTAGCGCCTCCTACGAGCAGTACTTC.

The V call is TRBV28, the J call TRBJ2-1; maybe TRBD2 (5 bases). With 5 bases removed from V and 0 bases from J, the gap between germline ends came to 14 bases. The length of the CDR3 is 16 residues. Per germline, CDR1 MDHEN and CDR2 SYDVKM. The CDR3 DNA reads TGTGCCAGCAGTCGGCTCCTCGGACTCTCCTACAATGAGCAGTTCTTC. Amino acids: CASSRLLGLSYNEQFF.

Turning to this clone: The sample contains more than one DNA sequence encoding this CDR3. J is TRBJ2-7 and V is TRBV27; maybe TRBD1 (5 bases). The CDR3 is 13 amino acids. Germline loops: CDR1 MNHEY, CDR2 SMNVEV (reference sequence). The V end lost 5 bases, the J end lost 1 base, and 9 bases lay between the germline ends. The CDR3 here is CASSRAGSYEQYF. The CDR3, as DNA: TGTGCCAGCAGTAGGGCAGGGTCCTACGAGCAGTACTTC.

In its sample, this clone was seen once. The rearrangement links TRBV7-9 to TRBJ1-4, with unresolved D. V was clipped by 0 bases and J by 2 bases, with 7 bases between them. CDR3 length equals 15 residues. Per the germline V gene, CDR1 is SEHNR and CDR2 is FQNEAQ (reference sequence). This chain's CDR3 is CASSLAAGTNEKLFF. CDR3 sequence (DNA): TGTGCCAGCAGCTTAGCGGCGGGGACTAATGAAAAACTGTTTTTT.